What follows are 2 T cell receptor beta chains derived from one specimen sequenced in a study of shared clonotypes between healthy human individuals (dated by TCRdb to 2020 to 2021). The library was prepared using the immunoSEQ multiplex PCR assay. TCRdb's version of the immuneACCESS table is confined to in-frame rearrangements and falls short of the full clone set. An unresolved V gene accounts for under half of the shortfall where checked; the remainder is of unknown origin. The sample includes fewer than 650,000 clones, with over 60% observed a single time. The ten largest account for over 10% of the sample. The source material was PBMCs. The source is a middle-aged woman in good health. Some clones in this sample may be carry-over from other donors' samples.

This clone has ten or more counts. Within the sample, other DNA sequences also encode this same CDR3. V usage is TRBV19 and J usage is TRBJ2-3, with 8 bases identical to TRBD2. CDR1 is LNHDA, CDR2 SQIVND, per germline (reference sequence). CDR3 length: 14 residues. The V and J ends lost 6 bases and 3 bases, in that order; junction bases with no gene match: 5. In nucleotides, the CDR3 is TGTGCCAGTAGAGGGGGACTAGGAACAGATACGCAGTATTTT. Protein sequence: CASRGGLGTDTQYF.

The rearrangement joins TRBV7-9 to TRBJ2-1, with 7 bases lining up with TRBD1. The V segment lost 4 bases and the J segment 4 bases; nucleotides outside the gene matches: 4. The CDR3 length is 14 residues. Germline V CDR1 and CDR2: SEHNR, FQNEAQ (reference sequence). CDR3 protein: CASSSGTEYNEQFF. CDR3 DNA: TGTGCCAGCAGCTCCGGGACAGAGTACAATGAGCAGTTCTTC.